This T cell receptor (beta chain) stems from a study of intratumoral heterogeneity in liver cancer. As for the study more broadly: Across the full roughly 15-patient cohort, most patients were male and a median age of roughly 69 years was recorded. To examine intratumor heterogeneity, the study integrated RNA-seq, DNA sequencing, TCR-seq and SNP array data obtained from multiple regions of hepatocellular carcinoma specimens. A total of more than 70 multiregional samples from about 14 HCC patients, consisting of more than 45 tumoral and around 20 adjacent nontumoral regions, were included in the overall cohort.

In the germline V gene, CDR1 corresponds to MNHNS and CDR2 to SASEGT. The CDR3 contains 15 residues, cysteine and phenylalanine counted. CDR3 DNA only is kept here, 45 bases in frame from base 1. Trimming at the junction amounts to 1 base on V and 4 bases on J, and the germline ends lie 8 bases apart. Samples with the label H were taken from distinct, geographically separated regions of the hepatocellular carcinoma nodule. Every patient had early-stage hepatocellular carcinoma and received no therapy prior to surgical resection. Sampled areas lacked macroscopic evidence of necrosis or hemorrhage. TCR sequencing (ImmunoSeq) was performed on multiple regions from a couple of patients. Frozen resection tissue samples were collected at a distance of at least 1 cm from each other. Genomic DNA was isolated from bulk tissue with the DNeasy blood and tissue kit. TCR beta chain CDR3 regions were sequenced from genomic DNA using the immunoSEQ assay. Rearranged VDJ segments were amplified with primers annealing to V and J segments. The study's processing was this. Clonality and richness metrics were computed with the ImmunoSeq Analyzer software. Fisher's exact test, supplemented by a beta-binomial method for added stringency, was applied to identify differentially abundant clones between regions. This is the immuneACCESS table as TCRdb keeps it, with only in-frame sequences that have V and J called. A part of the clones is gone; compared with another copy, unresolved V genes explain less than half, and the rest is unexplained. D and trimming come from the DNA, and the V and J calls and clone size come from that table. Counted in this sample were about 6,600 clones; roughly 52% of them appeared once. The ten largest clones add up to roughly 13% of the sample.

What the research found in general, with its limitations: In each sequenced patient, tumor region a showed significantly more unique T-cell clonal expansions than tumor region b. TCR sequencing was reported to confirm the RNA-seq-based estimates of regional differences in tumor-infiltrating lymphocyte burden. Limitations acknowledged by the authors included a relatively low number of patients and under-sampled representation of tumor-infiltrating lymphocytes. Within each of the two sequenced patients, overall T cell clonality showed no significant difference between tumor regions.

To note about this clone: Its antigen is not yet known. It has no much larger one-base neighbor in the sample; base qualities were not kept.

This material consisted of tumor tissue, taken before any cancer treatment. This receptor was taken from a man aged 65 to 79 with hepatocellular carcinoma. The V gene is TRBV6-1 and the J gene is TRBJ2-6; the D gene is perhaps TRBD2, on 6 matching bases. The CDR3 region reads CASSEEEGGANVLTF. The DNA sequence follows: TGTGCCAGCAGTGAAGAGGAGGGGGGGGCCAACGTCCTGACTTTC.